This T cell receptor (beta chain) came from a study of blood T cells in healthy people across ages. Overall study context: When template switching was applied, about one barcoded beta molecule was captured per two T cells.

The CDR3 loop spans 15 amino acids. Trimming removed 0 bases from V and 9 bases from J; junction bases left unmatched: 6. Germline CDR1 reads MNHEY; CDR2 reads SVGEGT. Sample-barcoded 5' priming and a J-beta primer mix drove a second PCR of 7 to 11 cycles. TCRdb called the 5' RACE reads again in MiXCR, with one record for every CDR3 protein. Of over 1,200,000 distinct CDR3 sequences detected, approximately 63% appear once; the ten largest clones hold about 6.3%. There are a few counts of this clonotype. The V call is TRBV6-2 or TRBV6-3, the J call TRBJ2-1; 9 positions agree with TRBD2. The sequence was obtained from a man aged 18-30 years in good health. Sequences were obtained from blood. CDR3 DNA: TGTGCCAGCAGTTACTCTGGCGGGGGGGCAGGTGAGCAGTTCTTC. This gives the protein CASSYSGGGAGEQFF.